Included here is one TCR beta chain sequence, with context. The CDR3 totals 14 residues. Trimming shortened V by 1 base and J by 2 bases, and 8 bases separated the two germline ends. CDR1 is MNHEY and CDR2 is SVGEGT in the germline V gene. The data belong to a study of blood T cell repertoires in COVID-19. Study summary: Spain, Italy and the United States supplied samples that represented acute and convalescent COVID-19.

Source study methods: Amplified reference gene primers provided the basis for estimating nucleated cell counts. Using immunoSEQ multiplex PCR, the repertoire was profiled, and TCRdb retains in-frame clones only, with some absent. V, J and clone size were drawn from that table, and D and trimming were deduced from the DNA. In the table there are fewer than 250,000 clones, roughly four fifths of which are singletons. The sequence derives from a woman between 65 and 79 years old with acute or convalescent COVID-19. The chain uses TRBV6-2 or TRBV6-3 and TRBJ2-5, with D tentatively TRBD1 (6 bases). The specimen was peripheral blood. In nucleotides, the CDR3 is TGTGCCAGCAGTTACTTCGACAGGCAAGAGACCCAGTACTTC. Residues: CASSYFDRQETQYF.